This T cell receptor (beta chain) was observed in a study of metastatic and nonmetastatic thyroid tumors. No patient had received any treatment before thyroid surgery. MiXCR re-clonotyped the PCR reads for TCRdb. Of about 4,900 clones detected, roughly 27% appear once; the ten largest clones hold roughly 15%. The CDR3 sequence is 17 residues long. The V and J ends lost 1 base and 0 bases respectively, with 13 bases between them. Germline V CDR1 and CDR2: MGHRA, YSYEKL. This clone was detected ten times or more. This chain connects TRBV4-1 to TRBJ2-1, with D possibly matching TRBD2 (5 bases). The clonotype originates from a female donor with papillary thyroid cancer or a benign thyroid nodule (not recorded which). Some clones in this sample may be carry-over from other donors' samples. Sequencing was done on a sample of adjacent normal tissue. Here the CDR3 DNA reads TGCGCCAGCAGCCAAGGGGCGGGTAGGAGCTCCTACAATGAGCAGTTCTTC. Its translation: CASSQGAGRSSYNEQFF.